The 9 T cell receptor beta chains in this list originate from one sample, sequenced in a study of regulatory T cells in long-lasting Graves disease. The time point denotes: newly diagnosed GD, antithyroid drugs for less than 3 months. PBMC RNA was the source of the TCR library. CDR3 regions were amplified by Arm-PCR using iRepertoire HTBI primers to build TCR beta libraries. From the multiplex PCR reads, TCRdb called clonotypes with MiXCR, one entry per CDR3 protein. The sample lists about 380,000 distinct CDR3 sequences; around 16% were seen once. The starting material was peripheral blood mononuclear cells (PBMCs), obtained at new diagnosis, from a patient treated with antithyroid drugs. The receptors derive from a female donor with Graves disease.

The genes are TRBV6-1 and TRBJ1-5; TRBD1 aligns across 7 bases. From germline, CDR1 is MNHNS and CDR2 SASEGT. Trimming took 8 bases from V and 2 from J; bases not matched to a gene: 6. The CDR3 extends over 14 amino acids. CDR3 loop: CASGSGTGNQPQHF. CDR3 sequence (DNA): TGTGCCAGCGGAAGCGGGACAGGCAATCAGCCCCAGCATTTT.

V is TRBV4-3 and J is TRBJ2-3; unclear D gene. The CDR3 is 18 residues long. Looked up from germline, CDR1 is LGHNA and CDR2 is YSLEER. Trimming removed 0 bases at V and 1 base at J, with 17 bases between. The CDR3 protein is CASSQDRVRTTRTDTQYF. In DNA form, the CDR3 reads TGCGCCAGCAGCCAAGATCGAGTAAGGACGACACGCACAGATACGCAGTATTTT.

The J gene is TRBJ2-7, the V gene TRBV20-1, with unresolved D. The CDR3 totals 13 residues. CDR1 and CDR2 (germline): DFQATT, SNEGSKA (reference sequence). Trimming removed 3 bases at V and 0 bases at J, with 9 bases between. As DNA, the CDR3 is TGCAGTGCTAGGAGTGGCTTCTCCTACGAGCAGTACTTC. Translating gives CSARSGFSYEQYF.

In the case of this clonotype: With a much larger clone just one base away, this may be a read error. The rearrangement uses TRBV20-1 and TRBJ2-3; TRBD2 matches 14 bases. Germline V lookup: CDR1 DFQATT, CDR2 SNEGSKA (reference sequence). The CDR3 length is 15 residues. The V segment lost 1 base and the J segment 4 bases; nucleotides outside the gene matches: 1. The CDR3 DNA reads TGCAGTGCTAGAGGACTAGCGGGAGGGGCAGATACGCAGTATTTT. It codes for CSARGLAGGADTQYF.

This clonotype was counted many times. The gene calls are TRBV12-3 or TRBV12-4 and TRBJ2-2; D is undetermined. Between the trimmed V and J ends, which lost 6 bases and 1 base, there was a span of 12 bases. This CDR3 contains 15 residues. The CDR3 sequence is CASRFGPQNTGELFF. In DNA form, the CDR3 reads TGTGCCAGCAGATTCGGACCGCAGAACACCGGGGAGCTGTTTTTT.

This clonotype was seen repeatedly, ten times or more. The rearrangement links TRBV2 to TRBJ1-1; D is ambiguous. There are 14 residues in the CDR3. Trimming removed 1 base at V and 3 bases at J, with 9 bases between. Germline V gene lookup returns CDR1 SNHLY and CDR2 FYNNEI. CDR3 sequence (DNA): TGTGCCAGCAGTGAAGAGGAGGGATACACTGAAGCTTTCTTT. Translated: CASSEEEGYTEAFF. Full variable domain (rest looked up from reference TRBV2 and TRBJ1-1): EPEVTQTPSHQVTQMGQEVILRCVPISNHLYFYWYRQILGQKVEFLVSFYNNEISEKSEIFDDQFSVERPDGSNFTLKIRSTKLEDSAMYFCASSEEEGYTEAFFGQGTRLTVV.

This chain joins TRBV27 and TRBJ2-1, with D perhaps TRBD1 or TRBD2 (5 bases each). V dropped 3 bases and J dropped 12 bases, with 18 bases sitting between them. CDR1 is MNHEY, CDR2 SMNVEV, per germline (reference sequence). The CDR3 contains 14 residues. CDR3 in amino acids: CASSFGSGGRGQFF. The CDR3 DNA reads TGTGCCAGCAGTTTTGGCTCAGGAGGTAGGGGGCAGTTCTTC.

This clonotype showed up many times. CDR3 coding DNA: TGTGCCAGCAGCACAGGGGCGAACACTGAAGCTTTCTTT. The encoded protein is CASSTGANTEAFF. V gene TRBV7-3 combines with J gene TRBJ1-1, with TRBD1 matching 7 bases. CDR3 length: 13 amino acids. V shed 5 bases and J 1 base; nucleotides not matched to a gene: 1. Germline assignment: CDR1 SGHTA and CDR2 FQGTGA.

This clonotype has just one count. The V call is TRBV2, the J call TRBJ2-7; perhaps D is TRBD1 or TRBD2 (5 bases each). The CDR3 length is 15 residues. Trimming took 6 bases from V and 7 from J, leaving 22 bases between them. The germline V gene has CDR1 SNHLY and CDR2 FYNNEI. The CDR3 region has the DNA TGTGCCAGCAGGCTGCCCTACAGGACTTTCCGGGAGCAGTACTTC. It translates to CASRLPYRTFREQYF. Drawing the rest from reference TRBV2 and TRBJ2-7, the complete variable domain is EPEVTQTPSHQVTQMGQEVILRCVPISNHLYFYWYRQILGQKVEFLVSFYNNEISEKSEIFDDQFSVERPDGSNFTLKIRSTKLEDSAMYFCASRLPYRTFREQYFGPGTRLTVT.